This entry features one TCR beta chain sequence. This entry comes from a study of cytomegalovirus exposure and HLA in healthy donors. The PCR had 60 Vbeta and 13 Jbeta primers. Method: immunoSEQ multiplex PCR; TCRdb's copy keeps in-frame clones and lacks some. The table shows about 160,000 clones, with under 90% occurring only once. V was pared by 0 bases and J by 3 bases, with 6 bases of the junction left unmatched. The CDR3 spans 17 residues. Germline CDR1 SGHDT, CDR2 YYEEEE. The chain combines TRBV5-6 with TRBJ2-3; 11 nucleotides agree with TRBD2. The sample was PBMCs. The clonotype comes from a young man in good health and CMV-seronegative. CDR3 nucleotide sequence: TGTGCCAGCAGCTTGGAAGGTAGCGGGAGGGAAACAGATACGCAGTATTTT. This codes for CASSLEGSGRETDTQYF.